Presented here are 18 T cell receptor beta chains from one specimen sequenced in a study of blood T cell repertoires in COVID-19. Repertoires were generated with immunoSEQ multiplex PCR, while TCRdb's copy carries only in-frame clones and drops some. The table has over 100,000 clones, about 80% seen once; the top ten hold 3.3%. The sequencing sample was made of peripheral blood. The receptors shown here come from a woman of 80 years or more with active or convalescent COVID-19.

This sequence joins TRBV10-3 and TRBJ1-4, with D uncertain. Between the trimmed V and J ends, which lost 4 bases and 10 bases, there was a span of 13 bases. CDR3 length equals 13 residues. Per germline, CDR1 ENHRY and CDR2 SYGVKD. The CDR3, as DNA: TGTGCCATCAGTGGAGCCCAATCCGGAAAACTGTTTTTT. Its translation: CAISGAQSGKLFF.

The chain is built from TRBV11-2 and TRBJ2-1, with TRBD2 matching over 8 bases. The V gene end was trimmed by 3 bases and the J gene end by 8 bases; junction bases not matched to a gene: 9. Germline V gives CDR1 SGHAT, CDR2 FQNNGV. The CDR3 sequence is 15 residues long. CDR3 residues: CASSFPGTSFYEQFF. CDR3 sequence (DNA): TGTGCCAGCAGCTTTCCCGGGACTAGTTTCTATGAGCAGTTCTTC.

The gene calls are TRBV6-6 and TRBJ1-1; 7 nucleotides align to TRBD1. The CDR3 loop spans 16 amino acids. With V trimmed by 5 bases and J by 1 base, 10 bases remained unmatched. Germline-derived CDR1 and CDR2 are MNHNY and SVGAGI (reference sequence). The CDR3 DNA reads as TGTGCCAGCAGTCGAACGACAGGGAGTACGAACACTGAAGCTTTCTTT. This codes for CASSRTTGSTNTEAFF.

The CDR3 bases are TGTGCCTCCCCAGGGGGTGGAGGCTACACCTTC. Translation gives CASPGGGGYTF. The genes are TRBV30 and TRBJ1-2, with 7 bases that match TRBD1. The germline V gene has CDR1 GTSNPN and CDR2 SVGIG (reference sequence). The CDR3 loop spans 11 amino acids. V dropped 7 bases and J dropped 8; count of bases not matched to a gene: 7.

The genes are TRBV6-1 and TRBJ2-6, with 7 bases fitting TRBD2. This CDR3 comprises 16 residues. From germline, CDR1 is MNHNS and CDR2 SASEGT. V lost 1 base and J lost 1; bases outside the gene matches: 1. This CDR3 reads CASSEGGGSGANVLTF. The CDR3 coding sequence is TGTGCCAGCAGTGAAGGGGGAGGGTCTGGGGCCAACGTCCTGACTTTC.

The V and J genes are TRBV18 and TRBJ1-2; 7 bases are shared with TRBD1. This CDR3 is 15 amino acids long. Trimming removed 8 bases from V and 0 bases from J; junction bases left unmatched: 9. Per the germline V gene, CDR1 is KGHSH and CDR2 is LQKENI. CDR3 nucleotides: TGTGCCAGCACACACTCGACAGGGCCTAACTATGGCTACACCTTC. Amino acid sequence: CASTHSTGPNYGYTF.

This clone has ten or more counts. The rearrangement uses TRBV27 and TRBJ2-5; the D gene is possibly TRBD1 (6 bases). CDR1 is MNHEY, CDR2 SMNVEV, per germline (reference sequence). The CDR3 is 12 residues long. Trimming shortened V by 5 bases and J by 5 bases, and 9 bases separated the two germline ends. CDR3 in DNA: TGTGCCAGCAGTGACAGGATGGAGACCCAGTACTTC. Protein sequence: CASSDRMETQYF.

The chain couples TRBV20-1 to TRBJ1-2; TRBD1 might be the D (6 bases). The CDR3 totals 12 residues. Germline values: CDR1 DFQATT, CDR2 SNEGSKA (reference sequence). The V end was cut by 3 bases, the J end by 7 bases, with 12 bases between. The CDR3 DNA follows: TGCAGTGCTAGTGTGGGGGCCGGTGGCTACACCTTC. Amino acid sequence: CSASVGAGGYTF.

The V and J genes are TRBV4-1 and TRBJ1-5; tentatively, D is TRBD1 (6 bases). The CDR3 covers 15 residues. Trimming removed 1 base at V and 3 bases at J, with 10 bases between. The germline V gene has CDR1 MGHRA and CDR2 YSYEKL. The CDR3 sequence is CASSQAGQFNQPQHF. CDR3 nucleotide sequence: TGCGCCAGCAGCCAAGCCGGACAGTTCAATCAGCCCCAGCATTTT.

This chain connects TRBV29-1 to TRBJ1-1, with TRBD1 matching over 12 bases. Germline assignment: CDR1 SQVTM and CDR2 ANQGSEA. The trim removed 6 bases at V and 3 bases at J, leaving 11 bases unmatched. CDR3 length: 16 amino acids. The DNA for the CDR3 is TGCAGCGTCGCGGGGACAGGGGGCGGTTGGGACACTGAAGCTTTCTTT. It translates to CSVAGTGGGWDTEAFF.

This clone occurred a few times. The CDR3 loop reads CASSPGTTKYEQYF. The CDR3 coding sequence is TGTGCCAGTAGTCCCGGGACTACTAAATACGAGCAGTACTTC. The chain carries TRBV19 and TRBJ2-7; 7 bases fit TRBD2. The V segment lost 5 bases and the J segment 4 bases; nucleotides outside the gene matches: 8. Germline loops: CDR1 LNHDA, CDR2 SQIVND (reference sequence). The CDR3 extends over 14 amino acids.

This clone was counted a single time. This chain uses TRBV19 with TRBJ2-3, with 9 nucleotides matching TRBD1. The CDR3 consists of 15 residues. With 5 bases clipped from V and 3 bases from J, the junction kept 6 bases outside the gene matches. In germline, CDR1 is LNHDA, CDR2 SQIVND (reference sequence). CDR3 in DNA: TGTGCCAGTAGTTTTGAGACAGGGGGGACAGATACGCAGTATTTT. It translates to CASSFETGGTDTQYF.

CDR3 amino acids: CASWSSYEQYF. For the CDR3, the DNA is TGTGCCAGCTGGAGCTCCTACGAGCAGTACTTC. The chain combines TRBV28 with TRBJ2-7; D call uncertain. CDR1 MDHEN and CDR2 SYDVKM come from the germline V gene. The V end lost 8 bases, the J end lost 0 bases, and 5 bases lay between the germline ends. CDR3 length equals 11 residues.

This sequence joins TRBV6-5 and TRBJ1-6, with 9 nucleotides matching TRBD1. Per the germline V gene, CDR1 is MNHEY and CDR2 is SVGAGI. This CDR3 has 13 amino acids. The junction had 4 bases not matched to a gene; V was cut back by 6 bases and J by 10 bases. The CDR3 sequence is CASRTGGGSPLHF. For the CDR3, the DNA is TGTGCCAGCAGGACAGGGGGGGGCTCACCCCTCCACTTT.

The chain combines TRBV29-1 with TRBJ1-1; D perhaps matches TRBD1 (6 bases). V was shortened by 5 bases and J by 3 bases, with 16 bases between the two germline ends. From germline, CDR1 is SQVTM and CDR2 ANQGSEA. This CDR3 has 14 amino acids. The CDR3 spells CSVSVQGPDTEAFF. CDR3 sequence (DNA): TGCAGCGTTTCTGTACAGGGACCGGACACTGAAGCTTTCTTT.

The J gene is TRBJ1-2, the V gene TRBV5-1; D is unresolved. V lost 0 bases and J 1 base, leaving 7 bases between the germline ends. The CDR3 runs to 14 residues. CDR1 is SGHRS, CDR2 YFSETQ, per germline. The CDR3 nucleotides read TGCGCCAGCAGCTTGGTAACCAGTAACTATGGCTACACCTTC. Translation: CASSLVTSNYGYTF.

This clone was observed a few times. Other nucleotide sequences in the sample specify the same CDR3. This sequence joins TRBV3-1 (or the pseudogene TRBV3-2) and TRBJ1-5; no clear D. This CDR3 has 13 amino acids. Germline V gene lookup returns CDR1 LGHDT and CDR2 YNNKEL (reference sequence). V lost 0 bases, J lost 6 bases, and 6 bases lay in between. This chain's CDR3 is CASSQDLSQPQHF. Here the CDR3 DNA reads TGTGCCAGCAGCCAAGATCTCAGTCAGCCCCAGCATTTT.

The gene calls are TRBV5-1 and TRBJ1-2; perhaps TRBD1 as D (6 bases). Germline CDR1 is SGHRS and CDR2 is YFSETQ. V shed 0 bases and J shed 0 bases, with 12 bases lying between them. The CDR3 length is 16 residues. CDR3 loop: CASSLGYRDTNYGYTF. The CDR3 DNA follows: TGCGCCAGCAGCTTGGGGTACAGGGACACTAACTATGGCTACACCTTC.